One and the same sample provided the 14 T cell receptor beta chains below, sequenced in a study of shared clonotypes between healthy human individuals. TCRdb's copy holds only in-frame clones and misses some; the assay was immunoSEQ multiplex PCR. The table records around 2.5 million clones, approximately 93% of them present only once. Specimen: naive CD4+ T cells from PBMCs. Subset defined: CD45RA+ positively selected. All receptors come from a man younger than 35 in good health. Some clones in this sample may be carry-over from other donors' samples.

Remarks on this clone: The same CDR3 is also encoded by other DNA sequences in this sample. The chain employs TRBV18 and TRBJ1-5; 7 nucleotides match TRBD1. Per the germline V gene, CDR1 is KGHSH and CDR2 is LQKENI. There are 13 residues in the CDR3. Losses at the gene ends were 6 bases for V and 4 bases for J; bases not matched to a gene: 3. The CDR3 DNA sequence: TGTGCCAGCTCTCCGGACAGGAATCAGCCCCAGCATTTT. The encoded protein is CASSPDRNQPQHF.

CDR3 coding DNA: TGTGCCAGCAGCACATTTGCCGGGATGAGCGGGACCGGGGAGCTGTTTTTT. The encoded protein is CASSTFAGMSGTGELFF. This chain joins TRBV7-3 and TRBJ2-2; D might be TRBD2 (6 bases). V was clipped by 5 bases and J by 5 bases, with 21 bases between them. The CDR3 length is 17 residues. Germline CDR1 is SGHTA and CDR2 is FQGTGA.

The count of this clone is one. The gene calls are TRBV11-1 and TRBJ2-2, with TRBD1 identical over 7 bases. The CDR3 sequence is 14 residues long. The V segment lost 5 bases and the J segment 4 bases; nucleotides outside the gene matches: 4. Germline-derived CDR1 and CDR2 are SGHAT and FQDESV (reference sequence). This CDR3 is CASSLGQTTGELFF. In DNA, the CDR3 is TGTGCCAGCAGCCTGGGACAGACCACCGGGGAGCTGTTTTTT.

The V and J genes are TRBV4-1 and TRBJ2-2; no reliable D call. Germline loops: CDR1 MGHRA, CDR2 YSYEKL. The CDR3 is 17 amino acids. The ends were cut back, 1 base at V and 6 bases at J, with 18 bases in the middle. The CDR3 sequence is CASSQVPPDDLPGELFF. The CDR3 DNA follows: TGCGCCAGCAGCCAAGTTCCGCCGGACGACCTTCCCGGGGAGCTGTTTTTT.

V usage is TRBV6-6 and J usage is TRBJ1-2, with D hard to call. This CDR3 is built from 15 residues. Germline CDR1 reads MNHNY; CDR2 reads SVGAGI (reference sequence). The V end lost 6 bases, the J end lost 0 bases, and 14 bases lay between the germline ends. The CDR3, as DNA: TGTGCCAGCAGCCCCGGACCAACCTCTAACTATGGCTACACCTTC. Amino acids: CASSPGPTSNYGYTF.

V and J are TRBV11-3 and TRBJ2-5; 7 bases line up with TRBD2. The CDR3 runs to 14 residues. The V gene's germline CDR1 is SGHNT and CDR2 YENEEA. V shed 1 base and J 4 bases; nucleotides not matched to a gene: 3. The CDR3 coding sequence is TGTGCCAGCAGCTTAGTGCGGGAGCGAGAGACCCAGTACTTC. It specifies CASSLVRERETQYF.

The J gene is TRBJ1-3, the V gene TRBV4-3; 7 bases are a match to TRBD1. V lost 1 base and J lost 15; bases outside the gene matches: 12. This CDR3 comprises 14 residues. From germline, CDR1 is LGHNA and CDR2 YSLEER. CDR3 nucleotide sequence: TGCGCCAGCAGCCAAGTTCTCAACCGGGACAGAAGATATTTT. Its translation is CASSQVLNRDRRYF.

The chain links TRBV14 to TRBJ2-1; D perhaps matches TRBD2 (5 bases). The V end lost 4 bases, the J end lost 9 bases, and 25 bases lay between the germline ends. Per the germline V gene, CDR1 is SGHDN and CDR2 is FVKESK. The CDR3 is 17 amino acids. DNA for the CDR3: TGTGCCAGCAGCCTAGCGTCCAACGGGGTAAAGAGGAGTGAGCAGTTCTTC. Protein: CASSLASNGVKRSEQFF.

The chain joins TRBV11-2 to TRBJ2-7; no firm D call. Germline assignment: CDR1 SGHAT and CDR2 FQNNGV. The CDR3 runs to 13 residues. Trimming took off 4 bases at V and 7 bases at J, with 14 bases between the two ends. The CDR3 is CASSSPRRNEQYF. The CDR3 bases are TGTGCCAGCAGCTCCCCTCGTCGGAATGAGCAGTACTTC.

The chain has TRBV9 and TRBJ1-2; unclear D gene. CDR3 length equals 16 residues. Trimming stripped 4 bases from V and 2 bases from J, with 18 bases between. Germline assignment: CDR1 SGDLS and CDR2 YYNGEE. CDR3 in DNA: TGTGCCAGCAGCTGGGCAGCGCAGGAGGAGAACTATGGCTACACCTTC. Translated, it gives CASSWAAQEENYGYTF.

The chain carries TRBV7-3 and TRBJ2-3; TRBD1 aligns across 7 bases. The V gene's germline CDR1 is SGHTA and CDR2 FQGTGA. CDR3 length: 13 amino acids. V lost 5 bases, J lost 7 bases, and 6 bases stayed unmatched. The CDR3 here is CASSPGQQNTQYF. CDR3 DNA: TGTGCCAGCAGCCCGGGACAGCAAAATACGCAGTATTTT.

The rearrangement links TRBV9 to TRBJ2-1, with no clear D. From germline, CDR1 is SGDLS and CDR2 YYNGEE. V lost 0 bases and J 6 bases, leaving 16 bases between the germline ends. CDR3 size: 16 residues. The CDR3 sequence is CASSVGPRSSTNEQFF. Here the CDR3 DNA reads TGTGCCAGCAGCGTAGGACCCCGCAGCTCTACCAATGAGCAGTTCTTC.

This chain joins TRBV28 and TRBJ2-4, with TRBD1 matching over 8 bases. The germline V gene has CDR1 MDHEN and CDR2 SYDVKM. Unmatched junction bases numbered 9, after V lost 5 bases and J lost 6 bases. This CDR3 is built from 15 residues. CDR3 amino acids: CASSPGTGRLNIQYF. CDR3 DNA sequence: TGTGCCAGCAGTCCCGGGACAGGACGATTAAACATTCAGTACTTC.

A remark on this clone: Other nucleotide sequences in the sample specify the same CDR3. This chain connects TRBV9 to TRBJ2-3; the D gene is possibly TRBD1 (7 bases). Germline V gene sequence: CDR1 SGDLS, CDR2 YYNGEE. V lost 0 bases and J 5 bases, leaving 10 bases between the germline ends. The CDR3 runs 14 residues. CDR3 sequence (DNA): TGTGCCAGCAGCGTAGGACAGGGAGGAGATACGCAGTATTTT. Its protein is CASSVGQGGDTQYF.